The source of this T cell receptor beta chain is a study of T cells in Graves' hyperthyroidism and ophthalmopathy. Across the whole study: Before any treatment, at initial diagnosis, peripheral blood was collected.

Patients with uncontrolled infections, other autoimmune diseases, pregnancy or lactation were excluded. Used for diagnoses were clinical symptoms, serum thyroxine and TRAb, thyroid ultrasound and orbital computed tomography. Many counts were recorded for this clonotype. The antigen is not known. Study conclusions and caveats: Most expanded thyroid clonotypes above 0.001 also appeared in blood.

The CDR3 is made up of 15 amino acids. Germline CDR1 and CDR2: SGHAT and FQNNGV. The V end lost 2 bases, the J end lost 4 bases, and 14 bases lay between the germline ends. What was amplified from RNA transcripts were TCR beta CDR3 regions. HTBI primers were employed in a first-round RT-PCR of the TCR CDR3. TCRdb re-analysed the multiplex PCR reads in MiXCR, keeping a single row per CDR3 protein. Among about 700,000 distinct CDR3 sequences listed, 11% to 15% were seen once. Sample: blood. This chain connects TRBV11-2 to TRBJ1-1; a possible D gene is TRBD1 (5 bases). This sequence originates from a woman aged 18 to 35 with Graves' hyperthyroidism. This CDR3 reads CASSLTSGTSTEAFF. The CDR3 coding sequence is TGTGCCAGCAGCTTAACTTCCGGGACCTCCACTGAAGCTTTCTTT. The full variable domain, rest sourced from reference TRBV11-2 and TRBJ1-1, is EAGVAQSPRYKIIEKRQSVAFWCNPISGHATLYWYQQILGQGPKLLIQFQNNGVVDDSQLPKDRFSAERLKGVDSTLKIQPAKLEDSAVYLCASSLTSGTSTEAFFGQGTRLTVV.